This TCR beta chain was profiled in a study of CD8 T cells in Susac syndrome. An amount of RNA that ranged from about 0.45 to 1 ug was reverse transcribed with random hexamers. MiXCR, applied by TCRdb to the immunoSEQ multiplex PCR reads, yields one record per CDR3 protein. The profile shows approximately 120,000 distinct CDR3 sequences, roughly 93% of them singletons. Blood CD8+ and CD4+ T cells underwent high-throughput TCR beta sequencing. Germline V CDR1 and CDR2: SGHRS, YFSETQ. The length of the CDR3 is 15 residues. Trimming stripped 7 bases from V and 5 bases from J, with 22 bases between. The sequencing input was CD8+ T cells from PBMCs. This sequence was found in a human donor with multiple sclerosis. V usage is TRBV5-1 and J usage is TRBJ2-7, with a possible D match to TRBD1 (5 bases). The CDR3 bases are TGCGCCAGCGGCCTGGGGCTGACCTCCGTACACGAGCAGTACGTC. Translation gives CASGLGLTSVHEQYV.